This T cell receptor beta chain was sequenced in a study of blood T cell repertoires in COVID-19. Study at large: There were acute and convalescent COVID-19 samples, and they came from the United States, Italy and Spain. T cells, B-cell-depleted T cells, or PBMCs provided the cDNA or gDNA that served as material.

This CDR3 spans 15 amino acids. V trimming: 5 bases; J trimming: 2 bases; junction bases outside the gene matches: 7. Per germline, CDR1 SNHLY and CDR2 FYNNEI. Per the authors' pipeline: Quantification of nucleated cells was approximated via reference gene primer amplification. The protocol was immunoSEQ multiplex PCR, while the TCRdb copy is restricted to in-frame clones and leaves out a portion. V and J calls and clone size are those listed in that table; D and trimming were worked out from the DNA. This table has 90,000 to 100,000 clones, about 88% appearing once. The TCR originated in a man at least 80 years old with acute or convalescent COVID-19. Sequenced input: peripheral blood. V and J are TRBV2 and TRBJ2-5; 8 positions agree with TRBD1. CDR3 coding DNA: TGTGCCAGCAGTTTCGACGGGACAGGTCAAGAGACCCAGTACTTC. It translates to CASSFDGTGQETQYF.